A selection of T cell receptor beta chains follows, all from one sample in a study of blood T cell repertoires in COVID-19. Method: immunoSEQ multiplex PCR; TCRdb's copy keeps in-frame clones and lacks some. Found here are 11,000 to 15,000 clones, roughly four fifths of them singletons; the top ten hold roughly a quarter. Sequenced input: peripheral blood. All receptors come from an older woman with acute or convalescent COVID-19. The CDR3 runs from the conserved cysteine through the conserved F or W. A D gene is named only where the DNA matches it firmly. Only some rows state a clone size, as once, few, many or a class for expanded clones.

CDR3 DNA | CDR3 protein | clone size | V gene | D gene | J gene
TGTGCCAGCAGCTCCCCCAGCGGGATTGCCTACGAGCAGTACTTC | CASSSPSGIAYEQYF | . | TRBV5-4 | TRBD2 | TRBJ2-7
TGTGCCAGCAGCTTAGATAGGGGGCTAGCGGGATACCACAATGAGCAGTTCTTC | CASSLDRGLAGYHNEQFF | . | TRBV11-3 | TRBD2 | TRBJ2-1
TGTGCCAGCAGCTTTCCGAAAGCGGGGGCGCGGGGCTACACCTTC | CASSFPKAGARGYTF | once | TRBV13 | . | TRBJ1-2
TGCGCCAGCAGCCCGTTAGTTCTAGCGGGGGCCTCCTACAATGAGCAGTTCTTC | CASSPLVLAGASYNEQFF | . | TRBV4-1 | TRBD2 | TRBJ2-1
TGCAGCGTCGTCTCTGGAAACACCATATATTTT | CSVVSGNTIYF | . | TRBV29-1 | . | TRBJ1-3
TGTGCCACCAGCAGAGATCAGGGTCAGCCCCAGCATTTT | CATSRDQGQPQHF | . | TRBV15 | . | TRBJ1-5
TGTGCCAGCAGTTCCCCTGGACAGGGTTCATATGGCTACACCTTC | CASSSPGQGSYGYTF | . | TRBV6-5 | TRBD1 | TRBJ1-2
TGTGCCAGCAGTGAAGGGTGGACAGGGTCCTACGAGCAGTACTTC | CASSEGWTGSYEQYF | . | TRBV6-1 | TRBD1 | TRBJ2-7
TGTGCCAGCAGCCGCGGGGGCCCGAGGGAGACCCAGTACTTC | CASSRGGPRETQYF | . | TRBV7-3 | . | TRBJ2-5
TGTGCCAGCAGCGTTTCAGGTGGCAAACTGTTTTTT | CASSVSGGKLFF | . | TRBV9 | . | TRBJ1-4
TGTGCTAGTGGTTTGGAGGGACTACGGGAGACCCAGTACTTC | CASGLEGLRETQYF | . | TRBV12-5 | TRBD2 | TRBJ2-5
TGCAGCGTTGAAGTACCGGGACAGGGAGGGGGCTATGGCTACACCTTC | CSVEVPGQGGGYGYTF | . | TRBV29-1 | TRBD1 | TRBJ1-2
TGCGCCAGCAGCCAAGGATGGACAGGGGGCGTTAAGCCTAACTATGGCTACACCTTC | CASSQGWTGGVKPNYGYTF | . | TRBV4-3 | TRBD1 | TRBJ1-2
TGTGCCAGCACCTCCGGACAGGGGAGGGGAGGCTACACCTTC | CASTSGQGRGGYTF | few | TRBV2 | TRBD1 | TRBJ1-2
TGTGCCAGCAGCGGAGTGAACACTGAAGCTTTCTTT | CASSGVNTEAFF | few | TRBV11-2 | . | TRBJ1-1
TGTGCCAGCAGTTATCCCGGACAGACCACAGATACGCAGTATTTT | CASSYPGQTTDTQYF | . | TRBV6-2/TRBV6-3 | . | TRBJ2-3
TGTGCCAGCAGTCACGGGACAGGTTATGGCTACACCTTC | CASSHGTGYGYTF | . | TRBV6-5 | TRBD1 | TRBJ1-2
TGCAGTGCTAGTACTTCCGAAAATAGCGGGGTGAGCACAGATACGCAGTATTTT | CSASTSENSGVSTDTQYF | . | TRBV20-1 | TRBD2 | TRBJ2-3
TGTGCCAGCTCACCGGGGACAGCCTACGAGCAGTACTTC | CASSPGTAYEQYF | once | TRBV18 | TRBD1 | TRBJ2-7
TGTGCCACCAGTGACGACAGGGACAGGGCTGAAGCTTTCTTT | CATSDDRDRAEAFF | . | TRBV24-1 | TRBD1 | TRBJ1-1
TGTGCCAGCAGCTTAGCCGCCGGGACAACGAACACCGGGGAGCTGTTTTTT | CASSLAAGTTNTGELFF | . | TRBV7-2 | . | TRBJ2-2
TGCAGCTTTACTCCGACAGGGGGCGGTGAGCAGTTCTTC | CSFTPTGGGEQFF | . | TRBV29-1 | TRBD1 | TRBJ2-1
TGTGCCAGCAGTGACGAACTCCGGGACAGACTTGGTCAGCAGTATTTT | CASSDELRDRLGQQYF | . | TRBV6-4 | TRBD1 | TRBJ2-3
TGTGCCAGAATCAGGGAACCCGCAGCCCACTTT | CARIREPAAHF | . | TRBV21-1 | . | TRBJ1-6
TGTGCCACCTCGACAGGGGTTACTGAAGCTTTCTTT | CATSTGVTEAFF | . | TRBV13 | TRBD1 | TRBJ1-1
TGTGCCAGCAGTGAAGCCGTGACAGTCTTT | CASSEAVTVF | . | TRBV2 | . | TRBJ1-1
TGTGCCAGCAGGGCCCTAGCGGGGGCCCGGGGGACCCAGTACTTC | CASRALAGARGTQYF | . | TRBV2 | TRBD2 | TRBJ2-5
TGTGCCAGCGGGGACAGGGTAATCACCGGGGAGCTGTTTTTT | CASGDRVITGELFF | . | TRBV2 | TRBD1 | TRBJ2-2
TGTGCCAGCAGCCAAGTTGCGGGAGGATACAATGAGCAGTTCTTC | CASSQVAGGYNEQFF | . | TRBV3-1/TRBV3-2 | TRBD2 | TRBJ2-1
TGTGCCAGTGGGAGGGTTGGGGGAGTTTCACCCCTCCACTTT | CASGRVGGVSPLHF | . | TRBV27 | . | TRBJ1-6
TGTGCCAGCAGTGTTCAGGGGGCCATCTCTGGAAACACCATATATTTT | CASSVQGAISGNTIYF | once | TRBV2 | TRBD1 | TRBJ1-3
TGTGCCACCAGCAGGACTAGCGGGAGCACAGATACGCAGTATTTT | CATSRTSGSTDTQYF | once | TRBV15 | TRBD2 | TRBJ2-3
TGTGCCAGCAGTGAACCCCTGGGACAGGTCGGTGTCTACGAGCAGTACTTC | CASSEPLGQVGVYEQYF | . | TRBV6-1 | TRBD1 | TRBJ2-7